The clone carrying this T cell receptor beta chain came up many times. CDR3 length: 14 amino acids. V dropped 4 bases and J dropped 1 base, with 10 bases sitting between them. Germline V gene data show CDR1 as LGHNA and CDR2 as YSLEER. This specimen belongs to a study of T-cell memory formation after mild COVID-19. In TCRdb, the 5' RACE reads were re-called with MiXCR into one record per CDR3 protein. Of about 200,000 distinct CDR3 sequences in the sample, about 16% were seen once. The sample consisted of PBMCs or a T cell subset sorted from them (not recorded which). The chain combines TRBV4-3 with TRBJ1-1, with TRBD1 as a possible D gene (5 bases). The TCR sequence derives from an adult woman who had mild COVID-19 (a few samples of this study predate the infection). Cell type and time point are not known. In DNA form, the CDR3 reads TGCGCCAGCAGCCCCGGCGGGGCGAACACTGAAGCTTTCTTT. It yields the protein CASSPGGANTEAFF.